This T cell receptor beta chain was profiled in a study of blood T cell repertoires in COVID-19 (dated by TCRdb to about 2020). With regard to the full study: Samples from collaborators originated in the United States, Italy and Spain and spanned both the acute and convalescent phases of COVID-19. The prospective study material was composed of cDNA or gDNA derived from T cells, B-cell-depleted T cells, or PBMCs. Subjects who had been exposed to COVID-19, were actively infected with it, or had recovered from it provided the deeply sampled blood TCRbeta repertoires that made up the dataset. The repertoires were made available in a free public database intended to serve as a resource for research on the immune response to SARS-CoV-2. Samples came from the ongoing ImmuneRACE study (first 160 participants) plus 1,254 subjects from 6 global collaborators. Nearly every sample came with metadata listing a de-identified subject ID, COVID-19 status, age in years and sex. HLA class I and class II types, where available, came from metadata supplied by the sample provider rather than from assay-based typing. Findings and caveats that apply to the study as a whole: The quantity of clinical and demographic metadata differed by source and by participant and was supplied without curation.

TCRbeta CDR3 regions were amplified from genomic DNA by means of the immunoSEQ Assay, a bias-controlled multiplex PCR. For the original study's pipeline: The number of nucleated cells in each sample was estimated by amplification of reference gene primers within the assay. To quantify the absolute abundance of each unique TCRbeta CDR3 rearrangement, sequence reads were collapsed and filtered. For each sample, productive Simpson clonality was calculated as the square root of Simpson's diversity index across productive rearrangements. TCRdb took over this immuneACCESS table, retaining in-frame rearrangements with V and J assigned. Such tables are incomplete; in checked studies, under half of the missing clones stem from an unresolved V gene, and the remainder is unexplained. The V and J calls and clone size were taken over from that table, and D and trimming were inferred from the DNA. The table for this sample lists over 250,000 clones; roughly 83% of them were counted only once. The top ten clones comprise more than 1.1% of the sample.

In regard to this clone: It lacks a known antigen. Per-nucleotide qualities are absent, and no much larger clonotype sits a single base away.

One collaborating source in Seattle enrolled patients while the patients were actively infected and followed the patients over time throughout the course of disease. Whole blood was collected in K2EDTA tubes by collaborating institutions according to the institutions' own protocols. Collaborator samples were shipped for TCRbeta analysis as frozen whole blood, isolated PBMCs, or DNA extracted from either sample type. Between the V and J ends, shortened by 11 bases and 14 bases respectively, the junction contains 21 bases. The germline V gene (reference sequence) sets CDR1 to LNHDA and CDR2 to SQIVND. The CDR3 has 12 amino acids, counting the end cysteine and phenylalanine. The CDR3 DNA has 36 bases and is translated from base 1.

The chain uses TRBV19 and TRBJ1-4; matching of 5 bases hints at TRBD1 as the D gene. The sequence was obtained from a human donor with COVID-19, enrolled during active disease. The donor label of this sample is uncertain. Input material: peripheral blood. The CDR3 protein sequence reads: CASRSGGLVLFF. The nucleotides read TGTGCCTCCAGGTCGGGGGGTCTCGTGCTGTTTTTT.